This T cell receptor beta chain was documented in a study of CD8+ T cells in alopecia areata. Study as a whole: A 6-month period off drug followed tofacitinib, which lasted 6 to 18 months. The SALT score measured affected scalp surface percentage in treated patients.

The treatment: oral pan-JAK inhibitor, 5-10 mg twice daily. In alopecia areata patients, both lesional scalp punch biopsies and peripheral blood were collected. The germline V gene encodes CDR1 SGHRS and CDR2 YFSETQ. The length of the CDR3 is 14 residues. Losses at the gene ends were 4 bases for V and 4 bases for J; bases not matched to a gene: 4. Isolated RNA was reverse transcribed into cDNA used as the sequencing template. Produced via immunoSEQ multiplex PCR; TCRdb's table is partial and in-frame only. This table has thousands of clones, approximately 74% appearing once. The specimen comprised skin, sampled at week 24, from a patient treated with tofacitinib. V and J are TRBV5-1 and TRBJ2-1; 8 bases fit TRBD1. This TCR was sampled from a human donor with alopecia areata. CDR3 nucleotide sequence: TGCGCCAGCAGCCCAGGGGGCCAATACAATGAGCAGTTCTTC. Protein: CASSPGGQYNEQFF.